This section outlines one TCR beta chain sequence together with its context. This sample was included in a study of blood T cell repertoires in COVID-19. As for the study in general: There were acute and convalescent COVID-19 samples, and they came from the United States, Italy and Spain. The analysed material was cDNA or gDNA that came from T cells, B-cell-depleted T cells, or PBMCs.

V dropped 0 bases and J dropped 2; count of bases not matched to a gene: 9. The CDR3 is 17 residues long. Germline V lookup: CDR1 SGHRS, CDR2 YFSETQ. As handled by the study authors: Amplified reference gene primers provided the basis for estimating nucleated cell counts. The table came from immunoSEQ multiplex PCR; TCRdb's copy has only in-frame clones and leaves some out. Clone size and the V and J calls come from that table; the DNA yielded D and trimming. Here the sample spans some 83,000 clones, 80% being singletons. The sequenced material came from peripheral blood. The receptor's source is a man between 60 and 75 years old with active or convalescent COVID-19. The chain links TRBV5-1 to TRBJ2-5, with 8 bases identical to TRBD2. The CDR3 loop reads CASSLAGSSGAQETQYF. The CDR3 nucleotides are TGCGCCAGCAGCTTGGCCGGGAGTAGCGGGGCACAAGAGACCCAGTACTTC.